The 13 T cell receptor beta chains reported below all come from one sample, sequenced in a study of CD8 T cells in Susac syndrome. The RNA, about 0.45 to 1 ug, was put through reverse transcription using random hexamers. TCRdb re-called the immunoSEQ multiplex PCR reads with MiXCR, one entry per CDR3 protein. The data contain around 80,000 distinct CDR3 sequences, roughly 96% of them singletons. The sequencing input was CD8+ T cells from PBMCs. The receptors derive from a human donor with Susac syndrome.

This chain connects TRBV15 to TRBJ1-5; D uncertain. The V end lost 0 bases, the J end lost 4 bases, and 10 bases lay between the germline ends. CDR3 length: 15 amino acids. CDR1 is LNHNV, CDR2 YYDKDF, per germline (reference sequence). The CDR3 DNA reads TGTGCCACCAGCAGAGATCGGTCCTCGAATCAGCCCCAGCATTTT. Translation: CATSRDRSSNQPQHF.

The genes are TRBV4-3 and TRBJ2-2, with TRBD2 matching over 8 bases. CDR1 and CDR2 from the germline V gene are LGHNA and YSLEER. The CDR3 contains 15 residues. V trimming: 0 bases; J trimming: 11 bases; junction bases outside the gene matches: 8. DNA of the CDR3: TGCGCCAGCAGCCAAGATCCCTCCAGCGGGGGCGAGCTGTTTTTT. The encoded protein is CASSQDPSSGGELFF.

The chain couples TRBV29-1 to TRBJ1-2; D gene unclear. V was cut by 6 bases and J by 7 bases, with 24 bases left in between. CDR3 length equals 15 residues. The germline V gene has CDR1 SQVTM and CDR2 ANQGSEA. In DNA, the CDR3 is TGCAGCGTCGCCGATATCGGGGATATGGTACTTGGCTACACCTTC. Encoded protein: CSVADIGDMVLGYTF.

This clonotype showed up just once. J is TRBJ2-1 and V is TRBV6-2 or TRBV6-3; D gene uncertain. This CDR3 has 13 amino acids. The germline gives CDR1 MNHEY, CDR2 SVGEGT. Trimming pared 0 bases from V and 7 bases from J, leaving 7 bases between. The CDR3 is CASSYSQRNEQFF. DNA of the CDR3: TGTGCCAGCAGTTACTCACAGCGTAATGAGCAGTTCTTC.

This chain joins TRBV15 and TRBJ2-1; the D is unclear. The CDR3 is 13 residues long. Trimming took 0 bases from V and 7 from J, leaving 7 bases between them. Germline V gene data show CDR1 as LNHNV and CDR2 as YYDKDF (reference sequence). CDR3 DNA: TGTGCCACCAGCAGAGAACCTCAAAATGAGCAGTTCTTC. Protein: CATSREPQNEQFF.

This chain's CDR3 is CSALGLGTYEQYF. Here the CDR3 DNA reads TGCAGTGCTTTAGGACTGGGCACCTACGAGCAGTACTTC. V is TRBV20-1 and J is TRBJ2-7; possible D gene TRBD2, 5 bases. The CDR3 loop spans 13 amino acids. Per the germline V gene, CDR1 is DFQATT and CDR2 is SNEGSKA (reference sequence). Between the trimmed V and J ends, which lost 5 bases and 2 bases, there was a span of 13 bases.

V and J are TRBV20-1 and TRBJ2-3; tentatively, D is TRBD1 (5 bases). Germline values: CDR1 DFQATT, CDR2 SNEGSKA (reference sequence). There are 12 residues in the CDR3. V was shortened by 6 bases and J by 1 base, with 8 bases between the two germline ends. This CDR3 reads CSAAQGTDTQYF. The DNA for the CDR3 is TGCAGTGCAGCACAGGGCACAGATACGCAGTATTTT.

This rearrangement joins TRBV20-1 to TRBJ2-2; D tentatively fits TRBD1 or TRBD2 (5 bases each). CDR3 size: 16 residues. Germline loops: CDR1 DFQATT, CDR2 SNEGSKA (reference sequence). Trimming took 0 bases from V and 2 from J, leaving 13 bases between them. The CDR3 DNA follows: TGCAGTGCTAGAGATCTTCGGGGCGCAAACACCGGGGAGCTGTTTTTT. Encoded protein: CSARDLRGANTGELFF.

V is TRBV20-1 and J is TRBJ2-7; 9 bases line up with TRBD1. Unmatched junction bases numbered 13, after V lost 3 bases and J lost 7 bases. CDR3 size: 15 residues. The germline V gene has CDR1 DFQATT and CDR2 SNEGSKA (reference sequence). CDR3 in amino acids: CSARVGTGHFAEQYF. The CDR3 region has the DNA TGCAGTGCTAGGGTCGGGACAGGGCATTTTGCTGAGCAGTACTTC.

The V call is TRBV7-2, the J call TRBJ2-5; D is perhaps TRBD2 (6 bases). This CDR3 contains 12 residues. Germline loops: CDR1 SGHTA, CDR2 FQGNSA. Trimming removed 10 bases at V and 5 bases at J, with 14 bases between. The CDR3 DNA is TGTGCCACCCGGGAGCCGGGCGAGACCCAGTACTTC. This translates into CATREPGETQYF.

CDR3 in amino acids: CSVEGAGGADTEAFF. The CDR3 DNA is TGCAGCGTTGAAGGGGCAGGGGGCGCAGACACTGAAGCTTTCTTT. The gene calls are TRBV29-1 and TRBJ1-1, with 8 bases that match TRBD1. This CDR3 has 15 residues. The V gene end was trimmed by 1 base and the J gene end by 3 bases; junction bases not matched to a gene: 7. Germline-derived CDR1 and CDR2 are SQVTM and ANQGSEA.

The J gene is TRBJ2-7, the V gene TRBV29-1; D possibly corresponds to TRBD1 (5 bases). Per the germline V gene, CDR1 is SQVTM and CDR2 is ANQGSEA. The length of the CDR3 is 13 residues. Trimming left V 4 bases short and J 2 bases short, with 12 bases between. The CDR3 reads CSVVGRAAYEQYF. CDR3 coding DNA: TGCAGCGTTGTTGGCAGGGCGGCCTACGAGCAGTACTTC.

This chain's CDR3 is CASRPGTGGSGANVLTF. In DNA form, the CDR3 reads TGTGCCAGTAGACCCGGGACAGGAGGCTCTGGGGCCAACGTCCTGACTTTC. The chain combines TRBV19 with TRBJ2-6, with TRBD1 identical over 8 bases. This CDR3 has 17 residues. V trimming: 6 bases; J trimming: 0 bases; junction bases outside the gene matches: 7. Germline V gene data show CDR1 as LNHDA and CDR2 as SQIVND (reference sequence).